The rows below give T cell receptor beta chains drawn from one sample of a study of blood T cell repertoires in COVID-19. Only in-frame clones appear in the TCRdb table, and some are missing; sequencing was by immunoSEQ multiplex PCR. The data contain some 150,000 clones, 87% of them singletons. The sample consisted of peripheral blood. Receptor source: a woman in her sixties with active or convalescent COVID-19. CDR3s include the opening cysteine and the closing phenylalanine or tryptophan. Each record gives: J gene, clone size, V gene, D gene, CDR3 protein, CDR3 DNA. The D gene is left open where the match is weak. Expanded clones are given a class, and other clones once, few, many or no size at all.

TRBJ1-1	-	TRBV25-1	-	CASSEFGHTEAFF	TGTGCCAGCAGTGAGTTTGGCCACACTGAAGCTTTCTTT
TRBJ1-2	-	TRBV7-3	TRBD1	CASSETGSYGYTF	TGTGCCAGCAGTGAGACAGGGAGCTATGGCTACACCTTC
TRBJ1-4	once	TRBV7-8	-	CASSLDVGTNEKLFF	TGTGCCAGCAGCTTAGATGTCGGAACTAATGAAAAACTGTTTTTT
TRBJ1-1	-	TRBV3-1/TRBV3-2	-	CASSQGGDTEAFF	TGTGCCAGCAGCCAGGGAGGGGACACTGAAGCTTTCTTT
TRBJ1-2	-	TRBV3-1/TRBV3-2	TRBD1	CASSQDKTTGGYYGYTF	TGTGCCAGCAGCCAAGATAAAACGACAGGGGGCTACTATGGCTACACCTTC
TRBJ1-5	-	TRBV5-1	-	CASSSPRLRGPQHF	TGCGCCAGCAGCTCCCCCCGCCTTAGAGGACCCCAGCATTTT
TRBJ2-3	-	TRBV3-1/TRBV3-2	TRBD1	CASSQTGGHHTQYF	TGTGCCAGCAGCCAGACAGGGGGGCACCATACGCAGTATTTT
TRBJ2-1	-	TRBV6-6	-	CASSHRDTGNEQFF	TGTGCCAGCAGCCACAGGGATACAGGCAATGAGCAGTTCTTC
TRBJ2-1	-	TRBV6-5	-	CASSYVGQPSYNEQFF	TGTGCCAGCAGTTACGTCGGACAGCCCTCCTACAATGAGCAGTTCTTC
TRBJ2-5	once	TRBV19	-	CASSSAPRYQETQYF	TGTGCCAGTAGTAGCGCCCCCCGCTACCAAGAGACCCAGTACTTC
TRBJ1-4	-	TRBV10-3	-	CAISVMQRSTNEKLFF	TGTGCCATCAGTGTCATGCAGCGTTCAACTAATGAAAAACTGTTTTTT
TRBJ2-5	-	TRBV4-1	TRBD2	CASSQDGRSGGTNIQYF	TGCGCCAGCAGCCAAGATGGGCGAAGCGGGGGGACTAATATTCAGTACTTC
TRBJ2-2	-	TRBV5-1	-	CASSAGPNTGELFF	TGCGCCAGCAGCGCGGGACCGAACACCGGGGAGCTGTTTTTT
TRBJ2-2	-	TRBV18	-	CASSPPLANTGELFF	TGTGCCAGCTCACCACCACTCGCGAACACCGGGGAGCTGTTTTTT
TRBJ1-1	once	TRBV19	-	CASSMRGLSVNTEAFF	TGTGCCAGTAGTATGAGAGGCCTGAGCGTGAACACTGAAGCTTTCTTT
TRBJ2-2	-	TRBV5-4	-	CASSLRQSTGELFF	TGTGCCAGCAGCTTGAGACAGTCTACCGGGGAGCTGTTTTTT
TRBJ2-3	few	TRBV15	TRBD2	CATSTLAGGSTDTQYF	TGTGCCACCAGCACCTTAGCGGGGGGTAGCACAGATACGCAGTATTTT
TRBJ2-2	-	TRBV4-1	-	CASSLTRNTGELFF	TGCGCCAGCAGCCTAACACGGAACACCGGGGAGCTGTTTTTT
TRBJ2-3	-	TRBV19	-	CASSDGGPHSTDTQYF	TGTGCCAGTAGTGACGGGGGGCCACATAGCACAGATACGCAGTATTTT
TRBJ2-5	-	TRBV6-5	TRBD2	CASRSGGAGETQYF	TGTGCCAGCCGGTCCGGGGGGGCGGGCGAGACCCAGTACTTC
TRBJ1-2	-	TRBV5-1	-	CASRLRLRDIKYGYTF	TGCGCCAGCAGACTTAGGCTCCGGGACATAAAGTATGGCTACACCTTC
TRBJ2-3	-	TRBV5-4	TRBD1	CASSLVTGAGTDTQYF	TGTGCCAGCAGCTTAGTGACAGGGGCCGGCACAGATACGCAGTATTTT
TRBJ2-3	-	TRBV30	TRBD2	CAWSPTRPGLAGGPTDTQYF	TGTGCCTGGAGTCCTACCAGGCCGGGACTAGCGGGGGGGCCCACAGATACGCAGTATTTT
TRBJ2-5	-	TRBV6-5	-	CASAGTQETQYF	TGTGCCAGTGCGGGGACCCAAGAGACCCAGTACTTC
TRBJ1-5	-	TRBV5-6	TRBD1	CASSLGPGQLNQPQHF	TGTGCCAGCAGCTTGGGCCCGGGACAGCTAAATCAGCCCCAGCATTTT
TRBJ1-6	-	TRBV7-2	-	CASSLEAGVGSPLHF	TGTGCCAGCAGCTTGGAGGCAGGGGTAGGGTCACCCCTCCACTTT
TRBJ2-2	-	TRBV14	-	CASSLWGTSNTGELFF	TGTGCCAGCAGCCTTTGGGGGACTTCAAACACCGGGGAGCTGTTTTTT
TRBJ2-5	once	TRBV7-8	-	CASSLDGLETQYF	TGTGCCAGCAGCTTAGACGGTTTGGAGACCCAGTACTTC
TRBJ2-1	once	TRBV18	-	CASSPRPASVPFF	TGTGCCAGCTCACCGAGGCCAGCTAGCGTTCCGTTCTTC
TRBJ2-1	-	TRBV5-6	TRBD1	CASSFIGQGTYNEQFF	TGTGCCAGCAGCTTTATAGGACAGGGGACCTACAATGAGCAGTTCTTC
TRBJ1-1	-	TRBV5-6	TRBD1	CASSWTGAGARTEAFF	TGTGCCAGCAGCTGGACAGGGGCGGGAGCGAGGACTGAAGCTTTCTTT
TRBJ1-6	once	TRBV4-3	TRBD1	CASSQEARGTSPLHF	TGCGCCAGCAGCCAAGAAGCCAGGGGGACCTCACCCCTCCACTTT
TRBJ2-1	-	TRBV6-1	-	CASSEALGRVPQYNEQFF	TGTGCCAGCAGTGAAGCGCTTGGCAGGGTGCCTCAGTACAATGAGCAGTTCTTC
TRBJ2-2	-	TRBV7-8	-	CASRHTPGGLTGSTGELFF	TGTGCCAGCAGACATACCCCCGGGGGCCTGACAGGGTCCACCGGGGAGCTGTTTTTT
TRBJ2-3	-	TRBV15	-	CATSRAQGTDTQYF	TGTGCCACCAGCAGAGCCCAGGGGACAGATACGCAGTATTTT
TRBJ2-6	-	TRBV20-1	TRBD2	CSASTTLAGGPGANVLTF	TGCAGTGCTAGTACAACGCTAGCGGGGGGTCCTGGGGCCAACGTCCTGACTTTC
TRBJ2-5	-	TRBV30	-	CAWSTGGAETQYF	TGTGCCTGGAGTACAGGGGGGGCAGAGACCCAGTACTTC
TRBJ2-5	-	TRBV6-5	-	CASSQRRSGETQYF	TGTGCCAGCAGTCAGCGGCGGTCGGGGGAGACCCAGTACTTC
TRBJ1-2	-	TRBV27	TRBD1	CASSLRTGGAANYGYTF	TGTGCCAGCAGTTTAAGGACAGGGGGCGCGGCGAACTATGGCTACACCTTC